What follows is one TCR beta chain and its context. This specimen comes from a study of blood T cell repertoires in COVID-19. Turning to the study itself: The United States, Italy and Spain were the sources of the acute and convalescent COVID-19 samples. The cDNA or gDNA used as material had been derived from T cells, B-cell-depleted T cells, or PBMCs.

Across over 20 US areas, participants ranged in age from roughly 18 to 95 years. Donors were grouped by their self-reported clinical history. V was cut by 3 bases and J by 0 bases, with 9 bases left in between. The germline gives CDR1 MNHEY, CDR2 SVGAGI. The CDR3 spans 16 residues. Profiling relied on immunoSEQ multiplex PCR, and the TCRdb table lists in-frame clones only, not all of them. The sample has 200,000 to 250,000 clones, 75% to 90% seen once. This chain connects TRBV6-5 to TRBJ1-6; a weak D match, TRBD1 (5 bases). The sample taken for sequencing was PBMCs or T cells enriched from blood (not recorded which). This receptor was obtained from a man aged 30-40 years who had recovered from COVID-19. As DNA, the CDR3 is TGTGCCAGCAGTTATGGGGCGAGCTCCTATAATTCACCCCTCCACTTT. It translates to CASSYGASSYNSPLHF.